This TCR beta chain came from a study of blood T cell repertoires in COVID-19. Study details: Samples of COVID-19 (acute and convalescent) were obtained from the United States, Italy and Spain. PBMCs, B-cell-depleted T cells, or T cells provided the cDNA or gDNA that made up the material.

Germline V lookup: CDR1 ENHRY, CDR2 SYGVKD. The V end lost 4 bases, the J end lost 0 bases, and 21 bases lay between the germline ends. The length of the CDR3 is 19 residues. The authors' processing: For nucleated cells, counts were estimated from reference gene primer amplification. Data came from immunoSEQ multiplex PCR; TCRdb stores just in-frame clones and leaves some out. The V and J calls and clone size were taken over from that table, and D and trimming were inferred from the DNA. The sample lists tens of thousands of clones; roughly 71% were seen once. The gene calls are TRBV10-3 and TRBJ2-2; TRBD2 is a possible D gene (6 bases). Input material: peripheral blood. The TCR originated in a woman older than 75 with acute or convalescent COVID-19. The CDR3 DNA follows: TGTGCCATCAGTGGCCATCCTACTGGGGGGACCACGAACACCGGGGAGCTGTTTTTT. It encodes CAISGHPTGGTTNTGELFF.